These 7 T cell receptor beta chains originate from one sample sequenced in a study of siplizumab effects on memory and regulatory T cells. Generated by immunoSEQ multiplex PCR, the TCRdb table keeps only in-frame clones and is missing some. This sample carries approximately 75,000 clones, 93% of them seen once, and the ten largest clones take roughly 4.7%. The sample consisted of CD8+ T cells sorted from blood. These receptors all come from a human donor in good health.

The J gene is TRBJ2-1, the V gene TRBV7-9; D is perhaps TRBD1 (6 bases). V lost 1 base and J lost 9, with 13 bases in between. Germline V gene sequence: CDR1 SEHNR, CDR2 FQNEAQ (reference sequence). CDR3 length: 14 residues. The CDR3 DNA follows: TGTGCCAGCAGCTTAGAGGACAGTATGGTTGAGCAGTTCTTC. It specifies CASSLEDSMVEQFF.

The chain couples TRBV27 to TRBJ1-1, with a tentative D call TRBD1 (6 bases). Germline lookup yields CDR1 MNHEY and CDR2 SMNVEV (reference sequence). The ends were cut back, 7 bases at V and 0 bases at J, with 15 bases in the middle. The CDR3 has 15 amino acids. The CDR3 loop is CASTLGGPMNTEAFF. CDR3 coding DNA: TGTGCCAGCACGCTCGGGGGGCCTATGAACACTGAAGCTTTCTTT.

V usage is TRBV6-5 and J usage is TRBJ1-1; D gene ambiguous. Germline V gene sequence: CDR1 MNHEY, CDR2 SVGAGI. The CDR3 has 11 amino acids. V gave up 1 base and J gave up 7 bases, with 4 bases separating them. The CDR3 sequence: CASSYFVEAFF. CDR3 bases: TGTGCCAGCAGTTACTTTGTTGAAGCTTTCTTT.

The rearrangement links TRBV10-2 to TRBJ1-3; a possible D gene is TRBD1 (5 bases). V lost 0 bases and J lost 0, with 18 bases in between. Looked up from germline, CDR1 is WSHSY and CDR2 is SAAADI. The CDR3 spans 19 residues. The CDR3 sequence is CASSESGPPTPLSGNTIYF. The CDR3 DNA reads TGCGCCAGCAGTGAGTCGGGGCCCCCGACGCCCCTCTCTGGAAACACCATATATTTT.

CDR3 DNA: TGTGCCAGCAGCCAGATAGGGGTGCATGAGCAGTTCTTC. Protein: CASSQIGVHEQFF. The chain recombines TRBV7-3 with TRBJ2-1, with a tentative D call TRBD1 (5 bases). The CDR3 is 13 residues long. Germline-derived CDR1 and CDR2 are SGHTA and FQGTGA. V lost 5 bases and J 8 bases, leaving 13 bases between the germline ends.

Concerning this clone itself: No conserved phenylalanine or tryptophan ends this CDR3, so it is likely a read error. The chain employs TRBV11-2 and TRBJ1-2, with 8 nucleotides matching TRBD1. Germline V CDR1 and CDR2: SGHAT, FQNNGV. Trimming removed 4 bases from V and 8 bases from J; junction bases left unmatched: 9. The CDR3 length is 14 residues. This CDR3 reads CASSSWQGAGGYTL. In DNA, the CDR3 is TGTGCCAGCAGCTCCTGGCAGGGGGCAGGAGGCTACACCCTC.

The V and J genes are TRBV6-5 and TRBJ2-7; D unclear. Looked up from germline, CDR1 is MNHEY and CDR2 is SVGAGI. The V gene lost 6 bases and the J gene lost 5 bases, with 20 bases spanning the gap. CDR3 length equals 15 residues. The CDR3 nucleotides read TGTGCCAGCAGAAATCGGGCAGGTCCTTTCCACGAGCAGTACTTC. Its translation: CASRNRAGPFHEQYF.